Listed below are T cell receptor beta chains from one sample, sequenced in a study of blood T cells in healthy people across ages. TCRdb itself ran the 5' RACE reads through MiXCR, one entry per CDR3 protein. The sample lists about 500,000 distinct CDR3 sequences, 24% occurring once. The data were also submitted as part of a second study, on T cells of mothers and their children.

The sequencing input was blood. The receptors come from a boy aged 5-17 years in good health. CDR3s leave out the opening cysteine and the closing phenylalanine or tryptophan. The order of the fields is V gene, clone size, CDR3 protein. Clone size is shown for a subset of rows, as once, few, many or a class of expanded clone.

v_call: TRBV9
clone_size: many
cdr3_aa: ASSVQGGTSGANVLT

v_call: TRBV9
clone_size: .
cdr3_aa: ASSVEGVGTEAF

v_call: TRBV11-2
clone_size: few
cdr3_aa: ASSQPQGVNTEAF

v_call: TRBV4-3
clone_size: few
cdr3_aa: ASSQTPVAGIADTQY

v_call: TRBV5-1
clone_size: .
cdr3_aa: ASSALQSYGYT

v_call: TRBV7-2
clone_size: few
cdr3_aa: ASSLGLDGYEQY

v_call: TRBV2
clone_size: few
cdr3_aa: ASKAGGAGGSYNSPLH

v_call: TRBV20-1
clone_size: .
cdr3_aa: SAKRQAGTEAF

v_call: TRBV5-6
clone_size: .
cdr3_aa: ASSLARDGANVLT

v_call: TRBV6-2/TRBV6-3
clone_size: many
cdr3_aa: ASSLYNEQY

v_call: TRBV6-2/TRBV6-3
clone_size: few
cdr3_aa: ASSPSGSHAGNTIY

v_call: TRBV27
clone_size: .
cdr3_aa: ATPGQGRYEQY

v_call: TRBV27
clone_size: .
cdr3_aa: ASSGGTAAQY

v_call: TRBV20-1
clone_size: few
cdr3_aa: SASEQYLYEQY

v_call: TRBV20-1
clone_size: few
cdr3_aa: SARFDRGNQPQH

v_call: TRBV20-1
clone_size: .
cdr3_aa: SAMLAAGAIHGYT

v_call: TRBV2
clone_size: few
cdr3_aa: ASSRLSSADTQY

v_call: TRBV6-2/TRBV6-3
clone_size: few
cdr3_aa: ASNSGGTGEIYGYT

v_call: TRBV29-1
clone_size: .
cdr3_aa: SVGDRDPDTQY

v_call: TRBV7-9
clone_size: few
cdr3_aa: ASSLEAGFEAF

v_call: TRBV7-2
clone_size: .
cdr3_aa: ASSLWEYQETQY

v_call: TRBV20-1
clone_size: few
cdr3_aa: SASGLAGGTYEQY

v_call: TRBV20-1
clone_size: .
cdr3_aa: SARHGEGTQY

v_call: TRBV6-6
clone_size: .
cdr3_aa: ASSPPGAF

v_call: TRBV10-2
clone_size: few
cdr3_aa: ASSESSYPSSYNEQF

v_call: TRBV28
clone_size: few
cdr3_aa: ASSLLRQSSGANVPT

v_call: TRBV7-2
clone_size: .
cdr3_aa: ASSYTWTGPEAF